This TCR beta chain came from a study of T cell changes during pregnancy in multiple sclerosis. TCRdb's copy holds only in-frame clones and misses some; the assay was immunoSEQ multiplex PCR. The profile shows approximately 85,000 clones, approximately 94% of them singletons. The germline V and J ends were trimmed by 2 bases and 4 bases, with 5 bases remaining between them. The CDR3 is 12 amino acids. CDR1 is MNHNS and CDR2 is SASEGT in the germline V gene. The origin of this receptor is a female donor with multiple sclerosis, enrolled in a pregnancy study. The genes are TRBV6-1 and TRBJ1-2; D not resolved. The sample consisted of peripheral blood, taken in the third trimester of pregnancy. For the CDR3, the DNA is TGTGCCAGCAGTGAACAGGCCTATGGCTACACCTTC. Translating it yields CASSEQAYGYTF.